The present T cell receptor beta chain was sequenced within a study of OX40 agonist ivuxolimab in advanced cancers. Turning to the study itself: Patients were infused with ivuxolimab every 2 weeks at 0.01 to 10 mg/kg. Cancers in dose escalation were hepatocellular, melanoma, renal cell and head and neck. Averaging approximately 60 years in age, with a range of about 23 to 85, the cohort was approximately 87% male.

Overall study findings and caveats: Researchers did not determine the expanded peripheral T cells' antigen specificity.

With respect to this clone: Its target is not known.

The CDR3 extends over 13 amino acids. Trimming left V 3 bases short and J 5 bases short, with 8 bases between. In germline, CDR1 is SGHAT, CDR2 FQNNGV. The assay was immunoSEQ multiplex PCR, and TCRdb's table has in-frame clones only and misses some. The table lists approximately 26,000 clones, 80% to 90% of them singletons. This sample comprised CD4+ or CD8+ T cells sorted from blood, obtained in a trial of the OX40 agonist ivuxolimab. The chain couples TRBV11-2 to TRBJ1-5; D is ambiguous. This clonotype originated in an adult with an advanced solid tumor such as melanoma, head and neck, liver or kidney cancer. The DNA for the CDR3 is TGTGCCAGCAGCTTTGGGTGGGATCAGCCCCAGCATTTT. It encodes CASSFGWDQPQHF.